In this sample, the clone carrying this TCR beta chain turned up a few times. Its antigen is not known. This specimen belongs to a study of naive and memory T cell subsets. Overall study findings and caveats: This RNA-based method may be sensitive to activation-related transcript changes.

In germline, CDR1 is LNHNV, CDR2 YYDKDF (reference sequence). The V end lost 0 bases, the J end lost 8 bases, and 7 bases lay between the germline ends. The CDR3 is made up of 12 amino acids. Amplification of ligated cDNA took four PCR rounds with SP2 and nested alpha and beta constant primers. TCRdb re-called the 5' RACE reads through MiXCR, storing one row per CDR3 protein. Of tens of thousands of distinct CDR3 sequences listed, around 7.7% are singletons. An oligonucleotide containing a UMI was ligated to the 3' end of TCR cDNA. Unsorted total RNA, 1 to 1000 ng, was DNase treated before reverse transcription.

The sequence was obtained from a male donor in good health. This chain joins TRBV15 and TRBJ1-1, with D hard to call. CDR3 nucleotides: TGTGCCACCAGCAGAGATCATCTCGAAGCTTTCTTT. This sequence encodes CATSRDHLEAFF.